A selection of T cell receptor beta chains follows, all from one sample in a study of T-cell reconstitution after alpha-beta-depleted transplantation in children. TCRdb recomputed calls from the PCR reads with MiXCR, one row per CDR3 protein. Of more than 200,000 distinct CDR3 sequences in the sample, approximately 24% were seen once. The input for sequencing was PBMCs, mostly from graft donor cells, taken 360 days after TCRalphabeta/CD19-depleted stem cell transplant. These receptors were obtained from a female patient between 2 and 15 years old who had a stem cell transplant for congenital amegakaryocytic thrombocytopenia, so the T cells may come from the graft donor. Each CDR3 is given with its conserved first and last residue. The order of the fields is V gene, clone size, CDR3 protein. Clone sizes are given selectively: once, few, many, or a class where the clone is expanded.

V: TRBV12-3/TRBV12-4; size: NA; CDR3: CASSKDRGTYGYTF
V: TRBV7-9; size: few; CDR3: CASSLVPHSYEQYF
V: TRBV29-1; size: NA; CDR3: CSAPLPEQETQYF
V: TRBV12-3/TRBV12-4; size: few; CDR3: CASSTSRSTGELFF
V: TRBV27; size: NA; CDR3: CASSFFGDNEQFF
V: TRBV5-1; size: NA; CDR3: CASSLDSYSPLHF
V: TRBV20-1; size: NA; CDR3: CSAWGAQGNQPQHF
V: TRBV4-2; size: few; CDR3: CASSLGSSGGAETQYF
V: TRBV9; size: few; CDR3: CASRTAGAGYNEQFF
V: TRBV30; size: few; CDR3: CAWTRALRTDTQYF
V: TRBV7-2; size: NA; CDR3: CASSLGQIHLAKNIQYF
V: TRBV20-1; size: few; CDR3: CSPKDTGHEKLFF
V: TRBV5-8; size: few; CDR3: CASSLLSGSLDTQYF
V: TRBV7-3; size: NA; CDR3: CASSLNGAGAETQYF
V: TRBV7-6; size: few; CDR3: CASSLGFPWDRSTKGETQYF
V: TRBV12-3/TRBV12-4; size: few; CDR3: CASSSRAQSYNEQFF
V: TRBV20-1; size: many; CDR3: CSARSLGDSTDTQYF
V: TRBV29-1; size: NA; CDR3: CSVEWGRTDTQYF
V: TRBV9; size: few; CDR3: CASSVVGQNNGELFF
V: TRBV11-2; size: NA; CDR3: CASSPVSRGGTHEQFF
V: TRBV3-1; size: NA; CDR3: CASSQDVRQGGTIYF
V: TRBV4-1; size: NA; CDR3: CASSQDSGLDTQYF
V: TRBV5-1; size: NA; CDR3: CASSLAFGMSGNTIYF
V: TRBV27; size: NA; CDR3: CASKATRSSYEQYF
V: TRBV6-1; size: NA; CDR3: CATRDTNTGELFF
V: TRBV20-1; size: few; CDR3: CSAPEGGSYNEQFF
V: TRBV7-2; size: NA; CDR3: CASSFTSGVRYEQYF
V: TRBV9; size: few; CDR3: CASSGTLYGYTF
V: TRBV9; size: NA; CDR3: CASSVAASYQETQYF
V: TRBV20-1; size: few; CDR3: CSASTDSNQPQHF
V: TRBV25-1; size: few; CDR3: CASSESGTYAHYGYTF
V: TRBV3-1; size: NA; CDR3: CASSPGTGSLYGYTF
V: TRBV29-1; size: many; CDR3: CSVEESDNEQFF
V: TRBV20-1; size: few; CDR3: CSARRTGQERRGQPQHF
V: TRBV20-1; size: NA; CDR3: CSARQGGGTDTQYF
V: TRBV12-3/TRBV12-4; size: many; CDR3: CASSMPLGNEQFF
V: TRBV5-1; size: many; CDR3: CASSLVPNQPQHF
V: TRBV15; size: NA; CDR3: CATSRGLAGTYNEQFF
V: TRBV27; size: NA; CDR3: CASSPNFATNEKLFF
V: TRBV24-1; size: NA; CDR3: CATSDQGQGVSEQYF
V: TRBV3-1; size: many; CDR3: CASRQKGEAFF